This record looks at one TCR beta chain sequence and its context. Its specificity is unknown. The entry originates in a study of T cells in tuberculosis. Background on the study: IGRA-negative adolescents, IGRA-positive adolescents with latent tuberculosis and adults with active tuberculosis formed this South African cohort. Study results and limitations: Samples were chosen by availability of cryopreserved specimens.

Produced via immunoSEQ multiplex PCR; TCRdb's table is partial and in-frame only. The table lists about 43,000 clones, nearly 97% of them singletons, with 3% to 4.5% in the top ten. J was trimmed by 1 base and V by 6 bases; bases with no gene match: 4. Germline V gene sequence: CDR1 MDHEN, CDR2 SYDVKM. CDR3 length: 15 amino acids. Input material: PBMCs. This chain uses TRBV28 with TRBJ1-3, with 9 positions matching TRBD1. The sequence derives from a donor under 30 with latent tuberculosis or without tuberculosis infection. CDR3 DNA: TGTGCCAGCAGCAATGGACAGGGGTCTGGAAACACCATATATTTT. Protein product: CASSNGQGSGNTIYF.